The sequence of this T cell receptor beta chain was determined in a study of T-cell reconstitution after alpha-beta-depleted transplantation in children. Unique molecular identifiers were used to barcode this TCRbeta library. MiXCR was run by TCRdb on the PCR reads, yielding one entry per CDR3 protein. Counted here are 400,000 to 450,000 distinct CDR3 sequences, around two fifths occurring once; the ten biggest clones make up roughly 27%. V lost 5 bases and J lost 7; bases outside the gene matches: 13. The CDR3 covers 15 residues. This clonotype has ten or more counts. This sample comprised PBMCs, obtained before TCRalphabeta/CD19-depleted stem cell transplant. The chain couples TRBV12-3 or TRBV12-4 to TRBJ2-7; 8 bases are a match to TRBD2. The origin of this receptor is a girl aged 2 to 9 with aplastic anemia, due to receive a stem cell transplant. DNA of the CDR3: TGTGCCAGCAGTCCTCGGAATAGCGGGATGGGGGAGCAGTACTTC. Encoded protein: CASSPRNSGMGEQYF.